A selection of T cell receptor beta chains follows, all from one sample in a study of T cells in Graves' hyperthyroidism and ophthalmopathy. One entry per CDR3 protein results from TCRdb running MiXCR on the multiplex PCR reads. The repertoire holds a few hundred thousand distinct CDR3 sequences, with approximately 20% as singletons. The specimen sequenced was blood. The receptors derive from a woman aged 18-29 years with Graves' hyperthyroidism. CDR3s include the opening cysteine and the closing phenylalanine or tryptophan. D genes are given only for firm matches. Some rows mark clone size as missing; the rest say once, few, many or name a class of expanded clone.

J gene	CDR3 length	clone size	D gene	V gene	CDR3 DNA	CDR3 protein
TRBJ2-7	14	many	NA	TRBV2	TGTGCCAGCAGTGAAGCTCGCCAGGCCTACGAGCAGTACTTC	CASSEARQAYEQYF
TRBJ1-2	15	many	TRBD1	TRBV4-1	TGCGCCAGCAGGGGGAGGGGACAGGGTGCGGATGGCTACACCTTC	CASRGRGQGADGYTF
TRBJ2-5	15	NA	TRBD1	TRBV6-1	TGTGCCAGCAGTGCCCCTGGCAGGGGGAGAGAGACCCAGTACTTC	CASSAPGRGRETQYF
TRBJ2-7	13	many	TRBD1	TRBV28	TGTGCCACCAGGGGGACAGGGGACTACGAGCAGTACTTC	CATRGTGDYEQYF
TRBJ1-1	13	NA	NA	TRBV10-1	TGCGCCAGCAGTGATCCCGGCATGGGTGAAGCTTTCTTT	CASSDPGMGEAFF
TRBJ1-2	14	many	NA	TRBV20-1	TGCAGTGCTAGAGGGGGGACTCCATTGGGAGGCTACACCTTC	CSARGGTPLGGYTF
TRBJ1-1	14	few	NA	TRBV18	TGTGCCAGCTCGCTGATGCAGTTGAACACTGAAGCTTTCTTT	CASSLMQLNTEAFF
TRBJ2-7	9	NA	NA	TRBV19	TGTGCCAGTATTGACGAGCAGTACTTC	CASIDEQYF
TRBJ2-7	14	many	NA	TRBV6-5	TGTGCCAGCAGTCTGGACGACTTTGGGTACGAGCAGTACTTC	CASSLDDFGYEQYF
TRBJ2-7	16	NA	TRBD2	TRBV27	TGTGCCAGCAGTCTCCGACTAGCGGGAATCCAAAGGGAGCAGTACTTC	CASSLRLAGIQREQYF
TRBJ2-7	12	NA	NA	TRBV28	TGTGCCAGCAGTTTAGCAGGGTTCGAGCAGTACTTC	CASSLAGFEQYF
TRBJ2-7	12	many	NA	TRBV29-1	TGCAGCGTTGAAGGGAAGGGGTACGAGCAGTACTTC	CSVEGKGYEQYF
TRBJ1-5	15	many	NA	TRBV19	TGTGCCAGTAGTATAAGACCGGGGGAATATCAGCCCCAGCATTTT	CASSIRPGEYQPQHF
TRBJ1-1	14	many	TRBD1	TRBV5-1	TGCGCCAGCAGCATGGGACAGGTAGGCCCTGAAGCTTTCTTT	CASSMGQVGPEAFF
TRBJ1-2	14	many	NA	TRBV28	TGTGCCAGCAGTTCGCTGGGGGGAAGAGATGGCTACACCTTC	CASSSLGGRDGYTF
TRBJ1-5	16	NA	NA	TRBV11-2	TGTGCCAGCAGCTTAGTTGGTGGGGGCAGCAATCAGCCCCAGCATTTT	CASSLVGGGSNQPQHF
TRBJ1-1	11	many	NA	TRBV20-1	TGCAGTGCTGGGGTGAACACTGAAGCTTTCTTT	CSAGVNTEAFF
TRBJ1-2	15	many	TRBD1	TRBV27	TGTGCCAGCGCGATAGGAGGGGGCCTTAGCTATGGCTACACCTTC	CASAIGGGLSYGYTF
TRBJ1-1	16	NA	NA	TRBV18	TGTGCCAGCTCACCGCAAGGGGCAGGGGCGGGGGCTGAAGCTTTCTTT	CASSPQGAGAGAEAFF
TRBJ1-1	13	many	NA	TRBV5-1	TGCGCCAGCAGACGGGGTGTCGGGACTGAAGCTTTCTTT	CASRRGVGTEAFF
TRBJ1-1	12	many	NA	TRBV4-1	TGCGCCAGCAGACAGGGAGACACTGAAGCTTTCTTT	CASRQGDTEAFF
TRBJ1-1	14	many	NA	TRBV20-1	TGCAGTGCTAGAGACTCTGCAGGGGCGCTAGAAGCTTTCTTT	CSARDSAGALEAFF
TRBJ1-3	12	many	NA	TRBV28	TGTGCCAGCAGTTTAAACCGAAGCACCATATATTTT	CASSLNRSTIYF
TRBJ2-4	16	many	NA	TRBV28	TGTGCCAGCAGTCCCCCGAGGGCTGCGGCCAAAAACATTCAGTACTTC	CASSPPRAAAKNIQYF
TRBJ1-1	14	many	NA	TRBV7-3	TGTGCCAGCAGCCCGTCAGGAGGCGACACTGAAGCTTTCTTT	CASSPSGGDTEAFF
TRBJ2-2	16	many	TRBD1	TRBV6-1	TGTGCCAGCAGGAAAACAGGGGCCGCTAACACCGGGGAGCTGTTTTTT	CASRKTGAANTGELFF
TRBJ1-2	13	many	NA	TRBV6-5	TGTGCCAGCACTTTTCCCATCGATCGTGGCTACACCTTC	CASTFPIDRGYTF
TRBJ2-2	14	NA	NA	TRBV20-1	TGCAGTGCTAAAAAGCAGGCCTTCACCGGGGAGCTGTTTTTT	CSAKKQAFTGELFF